This T cell receptor (beta chain) was identified during a study of CD8 T cells in ankylosing spondylitis. Study outcomes and limitations: Researchers report that disease-linked clones proved CD8+ and relatively rare in peripheral blood.

Notes on this clonotype: Its specificity is unknown.

V was shortened by 7 bases and J by 2 bases, with 16 bases between the two germline ends. The CDR3 extends over 15 amino acids. Germline V CDR1 and CDR2: SGHAT, FQNNGV. TCRdb fed the 5' RACE reads into MiXCR, producing one record per CDR3 protein. This table has fewer than 400,000 distinct CDR3 sequences, roughly 14% appearing once. This sequence originates from a male donor with ankylosing spondylitis or in good health (not recorded which). This sequence joins TRBV11-2 and TRBJ2-3; tentative D call: TRBD2 (6 bases). What was sequenced was blood, either unsorted or a sorted T cell fraction (not recorded which). In nucleotides, the CDR3 is TGTGCCAGCACCTTGGGGGGACTCGTCACAGATACGCAGTATTTT. Its protein product is CASTLGGLVTDTQYF.